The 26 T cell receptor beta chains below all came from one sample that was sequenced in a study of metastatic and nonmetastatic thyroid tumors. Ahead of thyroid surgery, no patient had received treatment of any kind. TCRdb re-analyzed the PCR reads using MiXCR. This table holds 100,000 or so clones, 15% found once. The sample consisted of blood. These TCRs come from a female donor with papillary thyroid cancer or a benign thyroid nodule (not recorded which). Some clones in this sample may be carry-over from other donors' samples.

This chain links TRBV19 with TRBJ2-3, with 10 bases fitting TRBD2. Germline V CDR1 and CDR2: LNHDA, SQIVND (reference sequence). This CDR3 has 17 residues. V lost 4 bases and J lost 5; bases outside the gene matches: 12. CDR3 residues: CASSTFKAGGQGDTQYF. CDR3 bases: TGTGCCAGTAGTACCTTCAAAGCGGGGGGGCAGGGAGATACGCAGTATTTT.

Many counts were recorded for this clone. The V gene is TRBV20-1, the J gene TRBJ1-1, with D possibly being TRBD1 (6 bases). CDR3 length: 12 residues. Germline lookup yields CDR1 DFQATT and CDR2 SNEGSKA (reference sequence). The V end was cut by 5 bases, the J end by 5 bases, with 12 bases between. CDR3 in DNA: TGCAGTGCTCCCGAAAGGGGGACTGAAGCTTTCTTT. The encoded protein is CSAPERGTEAFF.

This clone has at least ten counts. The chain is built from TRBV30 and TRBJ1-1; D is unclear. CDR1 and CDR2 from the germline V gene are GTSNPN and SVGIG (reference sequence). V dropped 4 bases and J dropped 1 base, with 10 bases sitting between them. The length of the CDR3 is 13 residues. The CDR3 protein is CAWTPSENTEAFF. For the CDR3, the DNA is TGTGCCTGGACCCCCTCGGAGAACACTGAAGCTTTCTTT.

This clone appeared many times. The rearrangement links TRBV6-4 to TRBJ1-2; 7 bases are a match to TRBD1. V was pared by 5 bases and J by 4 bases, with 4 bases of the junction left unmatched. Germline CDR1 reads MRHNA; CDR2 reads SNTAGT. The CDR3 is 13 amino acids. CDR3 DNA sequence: TGTGCCAGCAGTCCCAGGGGGTCCTATGGCTACACCTTC. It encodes CASSPRGSYGYTF.

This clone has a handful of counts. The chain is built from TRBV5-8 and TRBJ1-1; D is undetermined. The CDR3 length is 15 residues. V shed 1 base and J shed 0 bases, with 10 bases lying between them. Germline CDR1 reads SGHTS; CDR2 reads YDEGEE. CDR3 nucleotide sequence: TGTGCCAGCAGCTTGCTGAGGGTTATGAACACTGAAGCTTTCTTT. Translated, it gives CASSLLRVMNTEAFF.

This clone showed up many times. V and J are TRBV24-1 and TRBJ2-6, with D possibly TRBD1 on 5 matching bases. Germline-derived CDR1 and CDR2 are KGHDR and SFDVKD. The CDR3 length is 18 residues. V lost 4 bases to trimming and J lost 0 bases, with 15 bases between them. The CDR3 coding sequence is TGTGCCACCAGTGAAACCCCAGGGCAAGGCTCTGGGGCCAACGTCCTGACTTTC. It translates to CATSETPGQGSGANVLTF.

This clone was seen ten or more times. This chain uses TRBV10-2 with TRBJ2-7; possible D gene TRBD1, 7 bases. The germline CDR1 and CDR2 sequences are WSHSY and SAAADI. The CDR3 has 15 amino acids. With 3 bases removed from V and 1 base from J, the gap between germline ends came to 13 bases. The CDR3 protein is CASSDETGRSYEQYF. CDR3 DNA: TGCGCCAGCAGTGATGAGACAGGGAGGTCCTACGAGCAGTACTTC.

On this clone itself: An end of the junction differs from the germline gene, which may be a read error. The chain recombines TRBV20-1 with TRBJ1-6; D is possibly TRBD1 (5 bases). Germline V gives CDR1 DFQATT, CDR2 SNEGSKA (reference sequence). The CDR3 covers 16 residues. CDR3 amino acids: CSAGVGVSSYNSHLHF. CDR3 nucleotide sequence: TGCAGTGCTGGAGTAGGGGTTAGCTCCTATAATTCACACCTCCACTTT.

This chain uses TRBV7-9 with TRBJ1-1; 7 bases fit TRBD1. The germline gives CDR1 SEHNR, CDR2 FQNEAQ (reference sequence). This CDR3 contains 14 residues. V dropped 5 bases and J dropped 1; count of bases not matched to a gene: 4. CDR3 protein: CASSMTGSNTEAFF. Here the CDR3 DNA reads TGTGCCAGCAGCATGACAGGGTCGAACACTGAAGCTTTCTTT.

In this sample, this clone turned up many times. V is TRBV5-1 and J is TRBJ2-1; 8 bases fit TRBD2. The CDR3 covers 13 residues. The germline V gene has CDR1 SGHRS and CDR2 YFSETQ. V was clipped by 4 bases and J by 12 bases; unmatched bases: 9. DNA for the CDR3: TGCGCCAGCAGCGGCGGGGGGCCGACCACGCAGTTCTTC. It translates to CASSGGGPTTQFF.

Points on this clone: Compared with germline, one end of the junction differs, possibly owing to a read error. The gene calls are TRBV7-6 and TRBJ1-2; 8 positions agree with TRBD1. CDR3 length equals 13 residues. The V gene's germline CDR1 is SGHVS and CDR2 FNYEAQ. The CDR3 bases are TGTTCCAGCATCCAGGACAGGGCCTATGGCTACACCTTC. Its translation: CSSIQDRAYGYTF.

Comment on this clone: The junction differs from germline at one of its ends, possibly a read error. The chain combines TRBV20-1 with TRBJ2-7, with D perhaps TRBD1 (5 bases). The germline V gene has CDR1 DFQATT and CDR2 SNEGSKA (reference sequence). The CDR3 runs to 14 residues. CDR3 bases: TGCAATGCTGGCAGGGATCCTCTCCGTGGCGAGCACTATTTC. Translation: CNAGRDPLRGEHYF.

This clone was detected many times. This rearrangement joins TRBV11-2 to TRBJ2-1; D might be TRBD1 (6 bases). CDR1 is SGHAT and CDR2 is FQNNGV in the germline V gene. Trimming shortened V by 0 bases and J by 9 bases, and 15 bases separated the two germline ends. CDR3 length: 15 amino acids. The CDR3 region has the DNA TGTGCCAGCAGCTTAGATCCAGCTCAGGGGAGTGAGCAGTTCTTC. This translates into CASSLDPAQGSEQFF.

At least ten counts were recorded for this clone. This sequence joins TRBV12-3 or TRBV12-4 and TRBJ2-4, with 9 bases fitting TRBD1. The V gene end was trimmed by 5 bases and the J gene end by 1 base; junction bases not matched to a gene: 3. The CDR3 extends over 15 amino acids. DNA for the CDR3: TGTGCCAGCAGTATACAGGGGGCGGCCAAAAACATTCAGTACTTC. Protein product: CASSIQGAAKNIQYF.

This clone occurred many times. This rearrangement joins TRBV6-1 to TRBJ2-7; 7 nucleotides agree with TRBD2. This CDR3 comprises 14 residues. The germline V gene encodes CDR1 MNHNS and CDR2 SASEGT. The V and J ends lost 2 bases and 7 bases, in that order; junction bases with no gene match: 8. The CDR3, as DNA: TGTGCCAGCAGTGAATGGGAGGGGCAGCAGGAGCAGTACTTC. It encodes CASSEWEGQQEQYF.

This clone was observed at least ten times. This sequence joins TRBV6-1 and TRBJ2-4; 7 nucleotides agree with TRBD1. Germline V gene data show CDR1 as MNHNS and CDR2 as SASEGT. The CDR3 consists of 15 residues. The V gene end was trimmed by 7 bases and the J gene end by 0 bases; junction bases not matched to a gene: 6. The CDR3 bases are TGTGCCAGCACTTTACAGGGGACAGCCAAAAACATTCAGTACTTC. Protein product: CASTLQGTAKNIQYF.

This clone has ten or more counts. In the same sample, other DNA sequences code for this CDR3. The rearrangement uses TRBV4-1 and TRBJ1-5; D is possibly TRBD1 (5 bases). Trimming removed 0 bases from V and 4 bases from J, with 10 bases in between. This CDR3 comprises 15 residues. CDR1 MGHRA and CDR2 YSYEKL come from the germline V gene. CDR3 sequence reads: CASSQDRRDNQPQHF. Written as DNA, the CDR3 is TGCGCCAGCAGCCAAGATCGCAGGGATAATCAGCCCCAGCATTTT.

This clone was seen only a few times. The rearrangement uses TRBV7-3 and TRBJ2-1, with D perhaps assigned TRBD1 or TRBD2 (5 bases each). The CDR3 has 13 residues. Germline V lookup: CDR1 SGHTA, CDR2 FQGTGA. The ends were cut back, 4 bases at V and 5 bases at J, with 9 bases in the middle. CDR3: CASSWGIDNEQFF. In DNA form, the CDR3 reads TGTGCCAGCAGCTGGGGGATCGACAATGAGCAGTTCTTC.

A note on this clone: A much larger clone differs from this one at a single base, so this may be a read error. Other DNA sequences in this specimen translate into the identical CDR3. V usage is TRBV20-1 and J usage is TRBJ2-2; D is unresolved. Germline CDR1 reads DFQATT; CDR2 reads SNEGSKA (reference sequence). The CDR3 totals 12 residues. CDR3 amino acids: CSAPANTGELFF. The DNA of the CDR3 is TGCAGTGCTCCCGCGAACACCGGTGAGCTGTTTTTT.

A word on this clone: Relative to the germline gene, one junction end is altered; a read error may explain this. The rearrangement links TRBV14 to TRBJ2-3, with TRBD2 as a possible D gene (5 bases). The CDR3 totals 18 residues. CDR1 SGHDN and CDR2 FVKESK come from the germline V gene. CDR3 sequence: CAISQDSSGRGRTDTQYF. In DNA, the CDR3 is TGTGCCATCAGCCAAGATTCATCGGGGAGAGGGCGCACAGATACGCAGTATTTT.

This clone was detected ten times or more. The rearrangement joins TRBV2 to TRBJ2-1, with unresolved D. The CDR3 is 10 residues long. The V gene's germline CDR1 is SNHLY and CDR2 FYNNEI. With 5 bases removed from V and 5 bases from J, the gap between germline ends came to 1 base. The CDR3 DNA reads TGTGCCAGCAGTCACAATGAGCAGTTCTTC. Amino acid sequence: CASSHNEQFF.

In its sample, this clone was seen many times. This CDR3 reads CATSFSPGQGAGANVLTF. For the CDR3, the DNA is TGTGCCACCAGCTTTTCCCCGGGACAGGGGGCTGGGGCCAACGTCCTGACTTTC. The chain employs TRBV24-1 and TRBJ2-6, with 11 bases identical to TRBD1. V was pared by 7 bases and J by 2 bases, with 9 bases of the junction left unmatched. Germline-derived CDR1 and CDR2 are KGHDR and SFDVKD. This CDR3 region has 18 residues.

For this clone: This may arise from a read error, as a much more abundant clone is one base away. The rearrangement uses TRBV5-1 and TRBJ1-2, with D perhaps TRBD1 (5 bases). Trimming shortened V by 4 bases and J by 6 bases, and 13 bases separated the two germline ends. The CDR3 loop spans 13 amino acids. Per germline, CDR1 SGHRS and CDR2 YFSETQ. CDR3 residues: CASSPGAVDGYTF. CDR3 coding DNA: TGCGCCAGCAGCCCCGGGGCAGTGGATGGCTACACCTTC.

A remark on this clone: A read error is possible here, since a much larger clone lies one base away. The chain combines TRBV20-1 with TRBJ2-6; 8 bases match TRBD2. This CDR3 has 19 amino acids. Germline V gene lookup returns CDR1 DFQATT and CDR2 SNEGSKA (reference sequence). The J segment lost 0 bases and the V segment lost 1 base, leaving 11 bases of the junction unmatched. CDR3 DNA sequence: TGCAGTGCTAGAGGGGCCGAACAGCGGGGGACCTCTGGGGCCAACGTCCTGACTTTC. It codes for CSARGAEQRGTSGANVLTF.

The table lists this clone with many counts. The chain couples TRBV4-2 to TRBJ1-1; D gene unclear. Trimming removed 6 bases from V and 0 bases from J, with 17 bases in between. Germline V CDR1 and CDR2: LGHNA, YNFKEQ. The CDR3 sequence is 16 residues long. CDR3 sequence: CASSHFADFMNTEAFF. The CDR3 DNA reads TGTGCCAGCAGTCATTTCGCTGACTTTATGAACACTGAAGCTTTCTTT.

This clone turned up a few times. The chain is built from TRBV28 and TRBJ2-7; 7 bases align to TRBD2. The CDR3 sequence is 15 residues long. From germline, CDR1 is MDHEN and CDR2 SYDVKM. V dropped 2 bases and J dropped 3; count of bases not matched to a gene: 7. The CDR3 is CASSLGAGEIYEQYF. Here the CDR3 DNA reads TGTGCCAGCAGTTTAGGTGCGGGGGAGATCTACGAGCAGTACTTC. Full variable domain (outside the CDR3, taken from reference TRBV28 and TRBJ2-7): DVKVTQSSRYLVKRTGEKVFLECVQDMDHENMFWYRQDPGLGLRLIYFSYDVKMKEKGDIPEGYSVSREKKERFSLILESASTNQTSMYLCASSLGAGEIYEQYFGPGTRLTVT.